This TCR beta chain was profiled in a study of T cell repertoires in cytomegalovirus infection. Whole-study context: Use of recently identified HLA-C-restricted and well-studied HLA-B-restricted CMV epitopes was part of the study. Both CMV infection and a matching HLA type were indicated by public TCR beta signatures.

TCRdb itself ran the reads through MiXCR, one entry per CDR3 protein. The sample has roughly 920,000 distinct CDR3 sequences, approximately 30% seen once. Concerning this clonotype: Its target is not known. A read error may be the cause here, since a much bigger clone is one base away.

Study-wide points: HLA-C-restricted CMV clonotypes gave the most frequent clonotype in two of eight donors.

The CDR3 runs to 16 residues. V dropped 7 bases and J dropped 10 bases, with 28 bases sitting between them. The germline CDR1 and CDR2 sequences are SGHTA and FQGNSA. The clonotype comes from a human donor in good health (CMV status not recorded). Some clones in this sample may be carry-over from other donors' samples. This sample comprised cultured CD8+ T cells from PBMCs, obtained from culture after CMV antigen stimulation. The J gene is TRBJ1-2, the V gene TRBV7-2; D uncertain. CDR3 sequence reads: CASNLDPGSDGRDYTF. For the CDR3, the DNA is TGTGCCAGCAACCTAGACCCTGGCAGCGACGGACGTGACTACACCTTC.